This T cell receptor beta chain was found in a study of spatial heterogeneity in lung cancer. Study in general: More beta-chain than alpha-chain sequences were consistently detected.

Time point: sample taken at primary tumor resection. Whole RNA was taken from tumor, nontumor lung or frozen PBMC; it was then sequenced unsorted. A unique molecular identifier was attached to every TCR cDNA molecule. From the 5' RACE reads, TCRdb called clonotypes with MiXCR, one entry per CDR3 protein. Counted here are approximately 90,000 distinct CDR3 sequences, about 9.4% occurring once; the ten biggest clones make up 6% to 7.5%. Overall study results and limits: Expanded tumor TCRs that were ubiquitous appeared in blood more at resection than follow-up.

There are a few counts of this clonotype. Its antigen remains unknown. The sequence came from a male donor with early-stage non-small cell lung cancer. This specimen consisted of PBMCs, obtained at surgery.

CDR3 DNA: TGTGCCAGCAGCCCGGACTCCGGGACAGATACGCAGTATTTT. Translated: CASSPDSGTDTQYF. The rearrangement uses TRBV6-2 or TRBV6-3 and TRBJ2-3; D might be TRBD2 (5 bases). The CDR3 sequence is 14 residues long. Trimming left V 6 bases short and J 3 bases short, with 13 bases between. CDR1 is MNHEY, CDR2 SVGEGT, per germline.